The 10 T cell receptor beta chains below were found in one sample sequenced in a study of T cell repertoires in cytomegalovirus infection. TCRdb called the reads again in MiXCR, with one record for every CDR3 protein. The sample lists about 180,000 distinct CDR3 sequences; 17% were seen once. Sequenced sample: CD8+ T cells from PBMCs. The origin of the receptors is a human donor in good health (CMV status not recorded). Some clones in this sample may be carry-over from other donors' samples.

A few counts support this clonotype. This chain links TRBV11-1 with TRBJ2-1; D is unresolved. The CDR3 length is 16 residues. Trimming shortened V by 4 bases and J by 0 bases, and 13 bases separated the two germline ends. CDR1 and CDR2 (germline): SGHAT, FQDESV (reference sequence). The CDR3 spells CASSSPFTSSYNEQFF. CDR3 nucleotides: TGTGCCAGCAGCTCTCCGTTCACCAGCTCCTACAATGAGCAGTTCTTC.

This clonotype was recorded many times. CDR3 amino acids: CASSPQKKGQGAPDTEAFF. Here the CDR3 DNA reads TGTGCCAGCAGCCCTCAAAAGAAAGGACAGGGGGCCCCGGACACTGAAGCTTTCTTT. The chain is built from TRBV7-2 and TRBJ1-1; 11 nucleotides align to TRBD1. Unmatched junction bases numbered 17, after V lost 5 bases and J lost 3 bases. The CDR3 loop spans 19 amino acids. Germline loops: CDR1 SGHTA, CDR2 FQGNSA.

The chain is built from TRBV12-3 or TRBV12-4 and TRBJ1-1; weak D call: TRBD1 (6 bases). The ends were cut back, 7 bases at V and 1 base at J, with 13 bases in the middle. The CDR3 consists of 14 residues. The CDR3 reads CASISGHQNTEAFF. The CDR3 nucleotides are TGTGCCAGCATCTCGGGACACCAGAACACTGAAGCTTTCTTT.

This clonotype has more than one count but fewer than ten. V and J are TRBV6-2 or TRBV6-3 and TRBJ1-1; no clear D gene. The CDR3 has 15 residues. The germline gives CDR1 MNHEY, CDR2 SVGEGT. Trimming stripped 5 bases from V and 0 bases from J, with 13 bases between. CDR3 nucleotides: TGTGCCAGCAGTGCCTCCCGGGGAGTGAACACTGAAGCTTTCTTT. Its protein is CASSASRGVNTEAFF.

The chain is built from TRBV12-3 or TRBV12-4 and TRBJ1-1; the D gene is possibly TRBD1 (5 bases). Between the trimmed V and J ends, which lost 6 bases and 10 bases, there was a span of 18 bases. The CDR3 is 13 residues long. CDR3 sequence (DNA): TGTGCCAGCAGCGATCCTACGGGGGATCGAGCTTTCTTT. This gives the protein CASSDPTGDRAFF.

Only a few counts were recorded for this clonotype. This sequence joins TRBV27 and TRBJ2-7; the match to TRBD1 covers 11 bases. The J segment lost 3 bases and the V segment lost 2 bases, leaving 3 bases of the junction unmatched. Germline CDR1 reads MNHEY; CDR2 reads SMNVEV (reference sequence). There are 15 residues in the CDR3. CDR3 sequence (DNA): TGTGCCAGCAGTTTAGGACAGGGGGCTGGCTACGAGCAGTACTTC. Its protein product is CASSLGQGAGYEQYF.

The DNA of the CDR3 is TGTGCCAGCAATTCCGACGGGAGAGGATACGAGCAGTACTTC. Protein product: CASNSDGRGYEQYF. The chain recombines TRBV14 with TRBJ2-7, with D possibly matching TRBD2 (6 bases). CDR3 length: 14 amino acids. Germline values: CDR1 SGHDN, CDR2 FVKESK. Trimming stripped 7 bases from V and 4 bases from J, with 17 bases between.

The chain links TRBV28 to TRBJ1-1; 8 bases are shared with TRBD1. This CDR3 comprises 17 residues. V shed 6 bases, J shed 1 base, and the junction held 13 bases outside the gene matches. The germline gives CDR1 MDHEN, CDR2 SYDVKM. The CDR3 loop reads CASSSIGQGRTNTEAFF. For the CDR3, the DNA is TGTGCCAGCAGCAGCATTGGACAGGGACGGACGAACACTGAAGCTTTCTTT.

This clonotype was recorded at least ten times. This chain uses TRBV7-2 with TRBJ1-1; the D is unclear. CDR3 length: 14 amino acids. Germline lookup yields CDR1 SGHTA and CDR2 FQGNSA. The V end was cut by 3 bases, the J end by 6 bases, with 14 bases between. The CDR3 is CASSLRHGRPEAFF. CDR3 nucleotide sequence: TGTGCCAGCAGCTTGCGCCACGGACGGCCTGAAGCTTTCTTT.

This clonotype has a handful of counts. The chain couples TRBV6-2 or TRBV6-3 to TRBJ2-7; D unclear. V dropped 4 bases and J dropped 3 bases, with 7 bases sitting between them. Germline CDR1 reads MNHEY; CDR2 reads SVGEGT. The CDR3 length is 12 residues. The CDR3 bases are TGTGCCAGCAGTTCCCCGAACTACGAGCAGTACTTC. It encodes CASSSPNYEQYF.